This T cell receptor beta chain was observed in a study of blood T cells in healthy people across ages. The study's findings and limits: Investigators viewed diversity estimates from one million T cells as underestimates, the study reported. Long-lived donors had more naive CD4+ cells and higher diversity than aged donors.

Of note for this clonotype: The antigen is unknown.

With a J-beta primer mix and a sample-barcoded 5' primer, a second PCR ran about 7 to 12 cycles. Using its own MiXCR run on the 5' RACE reads, TCRdb lists one record per CDR3 protein. The profile shows some 860,000 distinct CDR3 sequences, roughly three fifths of them singletons. Each sample had at least 6.5 million PBMCs isolated. The length of the CDR3 is 16 residues. CDR1 is KGHSH, CDR2 LQKENI, per germline. The ends were cut back, 3 bases at V and 2 bases at J, with 11 bases in the middle. The chain is built from TRBV18 and TRBJ2-6; D is uncertain. This clonotype was obtained from a middle-aged man in good health. The sample taken for sequencing was blood. CDR3 bases: TGTGCCAGCTCACCGGAAATTCTCGCTGGGGCCAACGTCCTGACTTTC. Translating gives CASSPEILAGANVLTF. Full variable domain (outside the CDR3, taken from reference TRBV18 and TRBJ2-6): NAGVMQNPRHLVRRRGQEARLRCSPMKGHSHVYWYRQLPEEGLKFMVYLQKENIIDESGMPKERFSAEFPKEGPSILRIQQVVRGDSAAYFCASSPEILAGANVLTFGAGSRLTVL.